The text below deals with one T cell receptor beta chain. As originally analysed: Amplification with reference gene primers provided the estimates of nucleated cell counts. The method was immunoSEQ multiplex PCR; TCRdb's version includes in-frame clones alone and lacks a portion of them. V, J and clone size were drawn from that table, and D and trimming were deduced from the DNA. The repertoire holds 350,000 to 450,000 clones, with around 89% as singletons. The data were taken from a study of blood T cell repertoires in COVID-19. Study summary: The origin of the acute and convalescent COVID-19 samples was the United States, Italy and Spain.

The V gene lost 3 bases and the J gene lost 2 bases, with 12 bases spanning the gap. CDR1 is MDHEN, CDR2 SYDVKM, per germline. The CDR3 contains 15 residues. The sequenced material came from peripheral blood. The rearrangement joins TRBV28 to TRBJ2-3; D gene ambiguous. The sequence came from a woman in her 40s with COVID-19, enrolled during active disease. The CDR3 protein is CASSFGRVITDTQYF. The CDR3 DNA follows: TGTGCCAGCAGTTTTGGTAGAGTGATCACAGATACGCAGTATTTT. Filled out from reference TRBV28 and TRBJ2-3, the complete variable domain reads DVKVTQSSRYLVKRTGEKVFLECVQDMDHENMFWYRQDPGLGLRLIYFSYDVKMKEKGDIPEGYSVSREKKERFSLILESASTNQTSMYLCASSFGRVITDTQYFGPGTRLTVL.